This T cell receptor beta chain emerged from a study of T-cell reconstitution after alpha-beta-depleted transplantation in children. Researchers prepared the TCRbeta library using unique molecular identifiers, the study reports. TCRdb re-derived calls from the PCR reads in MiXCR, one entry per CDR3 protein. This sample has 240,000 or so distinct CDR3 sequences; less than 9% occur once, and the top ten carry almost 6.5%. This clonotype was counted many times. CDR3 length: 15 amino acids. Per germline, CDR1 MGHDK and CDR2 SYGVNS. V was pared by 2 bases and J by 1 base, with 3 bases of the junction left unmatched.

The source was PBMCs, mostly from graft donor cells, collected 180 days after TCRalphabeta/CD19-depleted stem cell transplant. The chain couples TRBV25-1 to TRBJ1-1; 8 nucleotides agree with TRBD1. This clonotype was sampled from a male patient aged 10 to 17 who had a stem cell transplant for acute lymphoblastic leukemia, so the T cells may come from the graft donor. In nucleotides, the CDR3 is TGTGCCAGCAGTGAACTGGACAGGGAGAACACTGAAGCTTTCTTT. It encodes CASSELDRENTEAFF.